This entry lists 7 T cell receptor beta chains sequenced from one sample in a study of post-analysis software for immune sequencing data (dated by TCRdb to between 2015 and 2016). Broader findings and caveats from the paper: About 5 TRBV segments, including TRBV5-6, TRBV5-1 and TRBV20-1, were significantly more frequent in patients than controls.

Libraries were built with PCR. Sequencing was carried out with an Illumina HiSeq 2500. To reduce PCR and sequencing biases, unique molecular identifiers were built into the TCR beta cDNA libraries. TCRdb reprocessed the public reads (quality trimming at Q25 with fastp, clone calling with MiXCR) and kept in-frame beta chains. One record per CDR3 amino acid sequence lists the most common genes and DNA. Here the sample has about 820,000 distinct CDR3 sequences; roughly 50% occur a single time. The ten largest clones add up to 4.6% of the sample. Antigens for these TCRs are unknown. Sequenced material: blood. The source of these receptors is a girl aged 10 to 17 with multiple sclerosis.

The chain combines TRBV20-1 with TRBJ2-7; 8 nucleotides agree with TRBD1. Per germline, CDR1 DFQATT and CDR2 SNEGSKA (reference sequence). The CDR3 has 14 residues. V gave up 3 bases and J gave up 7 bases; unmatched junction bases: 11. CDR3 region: CSASGPGGLEEQYF. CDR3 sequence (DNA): TGCAGTGCTAGTGGGCCAGGGGGCCTGGAAGAGCAGTACTTC.

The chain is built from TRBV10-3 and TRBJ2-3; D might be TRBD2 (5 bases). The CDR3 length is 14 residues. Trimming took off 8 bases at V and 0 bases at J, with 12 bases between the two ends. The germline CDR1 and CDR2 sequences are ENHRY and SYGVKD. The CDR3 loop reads CAIGRGESTDTQYF. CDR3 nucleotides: TGTGCCATCGGCCGGGGAGAGAGCACAGATACGCAGTATTTT.

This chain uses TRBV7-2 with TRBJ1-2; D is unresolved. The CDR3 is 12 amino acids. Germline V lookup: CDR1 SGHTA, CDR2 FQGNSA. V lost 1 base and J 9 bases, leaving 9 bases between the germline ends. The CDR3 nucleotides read TGTGCCAGCAGCTTAGGAGCAGTGAGCTACACCTTC. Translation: CASSLGAVSYTF. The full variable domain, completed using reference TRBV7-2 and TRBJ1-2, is GAGVSQSPSNKVTEKGKDVELRCDPISGHTALYWYRQSLGQGLEFLIYFQGNSAPDKSGLPSDRFSAERTGGSVSTLTIQRTQQEDSAVYLCASSLGAVSYTFGSGTRLTVV.

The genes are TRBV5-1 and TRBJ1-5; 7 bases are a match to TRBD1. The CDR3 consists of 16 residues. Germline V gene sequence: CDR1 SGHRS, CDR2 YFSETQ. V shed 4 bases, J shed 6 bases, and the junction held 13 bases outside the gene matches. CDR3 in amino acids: CASSPQGPERGQPQHF. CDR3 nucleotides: TGCGCCAGCAGCCCACAGGGGCCGGAAAGAGGTCAGCCCCAGCATTTT.

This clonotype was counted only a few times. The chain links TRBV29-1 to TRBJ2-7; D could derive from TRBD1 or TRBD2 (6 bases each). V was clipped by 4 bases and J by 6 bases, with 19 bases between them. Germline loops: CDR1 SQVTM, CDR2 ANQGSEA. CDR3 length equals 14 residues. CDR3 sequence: CSVAKGTLGAEQYF. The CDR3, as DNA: TGCAGCGTTGCTAAGGGGACTCTGGGGGCCGAGCAGTACTTC.

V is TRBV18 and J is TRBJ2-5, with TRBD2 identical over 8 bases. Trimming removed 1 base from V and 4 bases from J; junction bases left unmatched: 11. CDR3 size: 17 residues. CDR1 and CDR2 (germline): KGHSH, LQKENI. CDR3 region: CASSPLIYPGGRETQYF. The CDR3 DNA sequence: TGTGCCAGCTCACCACTCATCTACCCGGGGGGGAGAGAGACCCAGTACTTC. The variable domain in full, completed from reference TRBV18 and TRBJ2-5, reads NAGVMQNPRHLVRRRGQEARLRCSPMKGHSHVYWYRQLPEEGLKFMVYLQKENIIDESGMPKERFSAEFPKEGPSILRIQQVVRGDSAAYFCASSPLIYPGGRETQYFGPGTRLLVL.

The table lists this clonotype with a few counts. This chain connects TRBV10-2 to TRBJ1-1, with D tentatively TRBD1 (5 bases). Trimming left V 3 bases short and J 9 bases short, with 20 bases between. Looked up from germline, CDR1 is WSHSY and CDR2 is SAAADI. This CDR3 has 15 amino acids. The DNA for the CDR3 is TGCGCCAGCAGTGACTTACGCGACGGGGGGTCTAAAGCTTTCTTT. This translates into CASSDLRDGGSKAFF.